This T cell receptor (beta chain) was recovered during a study of vaccination effects on CD4 cells after COVID-19. Whole-study context: Each participant was administered two doses of either the BNT162b2 or the mRNA-1273 vaccine. Points from the study as a whole: Only a single clone (1 of 255 vaccine-induced clones in healthy vaccinees) cross-reacted with common cold coronaviruses.

The CDR3 covers 14 residues. CDR1 and CDR2 (germline): KGHDR, SFDVKD. V was shortened by 5 bases and J by 8 bases, with 17 bases between the two germline ends. Culture proceeded for nine to ten days, and CD4+ T cells were then isolated. This clone was counted only a few times. Its specificity is not known. Sequenced by immunoSEQ multiplex PCR; TCRdb stores in-frame clones only, minus some. The data hold about 76,000 clones, with over 60% observed a single time. This chain connects TRBV24-1 to TRBJ1-2; D is perhaps TRBD1 (6 bases). Here the sequenced sample was CD4+ T cells from PBMCs cultured without peptide, taken before COVID-19 vaccination. This clonotype was obtained from a human donor who received a COVID-19 vaccine. The CDR3 sequence is CATSAMTGGEGYTF. The DNA for the CDR3 is TGTGCCACCAGTGCCATGACAGGAGGAGAAGGCTACACCTTC.